These 5 T cell receptor beta chains originate from one sample sequenced in a study of molecular identifiers for immune sequencing clone quantification. TCRdb called the PCR reads again in MiXCR, with one record for every CDR3 protein. In the table there are about 330,000 distinct CDR3 sequences, 24% of which are singletons. Sequenced: naive CD8+ T cells from blood, with Jurkat cell RNA spiked in. The subset was: FACS-sorted CD8+CD4-CCR7+CD45RA+ naive T cells. The receptors originated from a human donor in good health. Some libraries in this study had Jurkat cell RNA spiked in.

This clonotype was seen ten or more times. This chain links TRBV30 with TRBJ2-7; D possibly corresponds to TRBD1 (6 bases). Trimming cost V 2 bases and J 5 bases, with 10 bases left between them. Per germline, CDR1 GTSNPN and CDR2 SVGIG (reference sequence). CDR3 length: 12 amino acids. Here the CDR3 reads CAWSPTGNEQYF. In nucleotides, the CDR3 is TGTGCCTGGAGTCCCACAGGGAACGAGCAGTACTTC.

This clonotype has at least ten counts. The V gene is TRBV4-3, the J gene TRBJ1-5, with TRBD1 matching over 9 bases. From germline, CDR1 is LGHNA and CDR2 YSLEER. The CDR3 totals 15 residues. With V trimmed by 4 bases and J by 1 base, 2 bases remained unmatched. CDR3 residues: CASSRGQGSNQPQHF. In DNA form, the CDR3 reads TGCGCCAGCAGCCGTGGACAGGGGAGCAATCAGCCCCAGCATTTT.

The table lists this clonotype with a few counts. The chain combines TRBV5-4 with TRBJ1-1; D is ambiguous. The CDR3 contains 12 residues. From germline, CDR1 is SGHNT and CDR2 YYREEE (reference sequence). With 4 bases removed from V and 7 bases from J, the gap between germline ends came to 11 bases. This chain's CDR3 is CASSGTGVEAFF. CDR3 DNA: TGTGCCAGCAGCGGCACCGGCGTTGAAGCTTTCTTT.

There are many counts of this clonotype. The rearrangement joins TRBV7-9 to TRBJ2-7; TRBD1 aligns across 7 bases. Trimming removed 5 bases from V and 7 bases from J; junction bases left unmatched: 5. Germline V gene sequence: CDR1 SEHNR, CDR2 FQNEAQ (reference sequence). This CDR3 is 12 amino acids long. The CDR3 here is CASSTGAREQYF. The CDR3 DNA sequence: TGTGCCAGCAGCACAGGGGCGCGGGAGCAGTACTTC.

Only a few counts were recorded for this clonotype. The chain has TRBV29-1 and TRBJ2-1, with TRBD2 matching over 10 bases. Trimming cost V 0 bases and J 9 bases; bases outside gene matches: 8. Germline CDR1 and CDR2: SQVTM and ANQGSEA. The CDR3 is 15 amino acids. The CDR3 sequence: CSVEDVASGGVEQFF. The CDR3 nucleotides are TGCAGCGTTGAAGATGTGGCTAGCGGGGGCGTTGAGCAGTTCTTC.